The TCR beta chain under discussion was sequenced for a study of cytomegalovirus exposure and HLA in healthy donors. Per the germline V gene, CDR1 is SEHNR and CDR2 is FQNEAQ (reference sequence). V lost 1 base and J lost 7, with 21 bases in between. The CDR3 totals 17 residues. The donors gave bone marrow, and they were healthy. The primer mix had 60 Vbeta and 13 Jbeta primers. This table comes from immunoSEQ multiplex PCR, and its TCRdb copy is limited to in-frame clones, with some not included. The sample has over 30,000 clones, 80% seen once; the top ten hold under 6.5%. General study findings and limits: HLA-A and HLA-B allele assignments for most subjects were reportedly predicted accurately using TCR beta sequences. Other equally common chains were less clonally expanded than HLA-associated TCR beta chains, a later analysis showed.

This clone was detected a few times. Its target is unknown. The rearrangement uses TRBV7-9 and TRBJ2-3, with D possibly matching TRBD2 (6 bases). This clonotype was obtained from a male donor in good health and CMV-seronegative. The material sequenced was PBMCs. The chain's CDR3 is CASSLDGLAGSRNTQYF. CDR3 sequence (DNA): TGTGCCAGCAGCTTAGATGGACTGGCGGGGTCCCGGAATACGCAGTATTTT. Drawing the rest from reference TRBV7-9 and TRBJ2-3, the complete variable domain is DTGVSQNPRHKITKRGQNVTFRCDPISEHNRLYWYRQTLGQGPEFLTYFQNEAQLEKSRLLSDRFSAERPKGSFSTLEIQRTEQGDSAMYLCASSLDGLAGSRNTQYFGPGTRLTVL.